This T cell receptor (beta chain) emerged from a study of blood T cell repertoires in COVID-19. Germline V gene data show CDR1 as MNHEY and CDR2 as SMNVEV (reference sequence). V was shortened by 5 bases and J by 0 bases, with 14 bases between the two germline ends. The CDR3 consists of 16 residues. Study processing details: Reference gene primers were amplified, and this amplification served to estimate nucleated cell counts. Data came from immunoSEQ multiplex PCR; TCRdb stores just in-frame clones and leaves some out. D and trimming come from the DNA, and the V and J calls and clone size come from that table. In the table there are roughly 260,000 clones, around nine tenths of which are singletons. In its sample, this clone was seen a few times.

The sequenced material came from peripheral blood. The rearrangement uses TRBV27 and TRBJ1-3, with D maybe TRBD1 (5 bases). The sequence derives from a man aged 35 to 55 who had recovered from COVID-19. The CDR3 region is CASSRGGASSGNTIYF. CDR3 DNA: TGTGCCAGCAGTCGGGGAGGGGCTAGCTCTGGAAACACCATATATTTT.